The T cell receptor beta chain under discussion was sequenced for a study of CD8 T cells in ankylosing spondylitis. Study-level results: Disease-linked clones were reportedly significantly enriched in matched ankylosing spondylitis synovial fluid.

The CDR3 runs to 14 residues. J was trimmed by 2 bases and V by 5 bases; bases with no gene match: 2. Germline-derived CDR1 and CDR2 are WSHSY and SAAADI. Concerning this clonotype itself: The target antigen is unknown.

Construction of TCR beta libraries was performed using quantitative 5'-RACE with molecular barcodes. In TCRdb, the 5' RACE reads were re-called with MiXCR into one record per CDR3 protein. The sample includes approximately 350,000 distinct CDR3 sequences, 20% of them seen just once. The J gene is TRBJ2-7, the V gene TRBV10-2; 11 bases are a match to TRBD1. The sequenced sample consisted of blood, either unsorted or a sorted T cell fraction (not recorded which). The TCR originated in a male donor with ankylosing spondylitis or in good health (not recorded which). CDR3 protein: CASSWGQGAYEQYF. CDR3 nucleotide sequence: TGCGCCAGCAGTTGGGGACAGGGGGCCTACGAGCAGTACTTC.